What follows is one T cell receptor beta chain and its context. What it binds is unknown. The sample originates from a study of T cell responses to AZD1222 COVID-19 vaccine. Study conclusions and caveats: Repertoire samples came only from after the peak T cell response.

The CDR3 length is 12 residues. Germline CDR1 reads LNHDA; CDR2 reads SQIVND (reference sequence). Deletions cut 6 bases from V and 7 bases from J, with 12 bases between. TCRdb keeps only in-frame clones here, not all; method: immunoSEQ multiplex PCR. The data hold some 150,000 clones, with less than 90% observed a single time. The chain combines TRBV19 with TRBJ1-2; D is perhaps TRBD1 (5 bases). The origin of this receptor is an adult in good health. The sample was peripheral blood, taken on day 0 of AZD1222 vaccination. This CDR3 reads CASSLTEAGYTF. Here the CDR3 DNA reads TGTGCCAGTAGCCTGACAGAGGCTGGCTACACCTTC.